This T cell receptor beta chain was profiled in a study of yellow fever vaccine responses in identical twins. Study-level findings and limits: In identical twins, vaccine T cell responses appeared partly shared and partly individual.

TCRdb re-derived calls from the RT-PCR reads in MiXCR, one entry per CDR3 protein. The sample yields 20,000 to 25,000 distinct CDR3 sequences, over 75% seen once. In germline, CDR1 is SQVTM, CDR2 ANQGSEA. This CDR3 region has 16 residues. This clonotype was picked up one time. Its antigen remains unidentified. V usage is TRBV29-1 and J usage is TRBJ1-1; TRBD1 agrees at 8 bases. The TCR comes from a young woman who received the yellow fever vaccine. Material: T cells from blood (PBMCs), unsorted or a sorted subset (not recorded which), obtained before or after yellow fever vaccination (not recorded which). CDR3 DNA: TGCAGTCGTCCCAGGGGGCGAAACTTTATGAACACTGAAGCTTTCTTT. Amino acid sequence: CSRPRGRNFMNTEAFF.